This T cell receptor beta chain was documented in a study of glioma-infiltrating T cells. TCR alpha and beta CDR3 regions were amplified from RNA using iRepertoire nested multiplex PCR. TCRdb re-called the multiplex PCR reads through MiXCR, storing one row per CDR3 protein. The data contain approximately 93,000 distinct CDR3 sequences, approximately 39% of them seen just once; the ten biggest clones take up more than 30%. In this sample, this clonotype turned up many times. The specimen sequenced was glioma tissue, nonneoplastic brain tissue, or PBMCs (not recorded which). The receptor comes from a human donor with low-grade glioma or glioblastoma, undergoing nonglioma brain surgery, or in good health (not recorded which).

CDR3 DNA sequence: TGTGCCAGCAAAGGGGTAGGAACCGGGGAGCTGTTTTTT. It specifies CASKGVGTGELFF. The chain uses TRBV2 and TRBJ2-2; possibly TRBD1 for D (5 bases). This CDR3 contains 13 residues. Germline CDR1 reads SNHLY; CDR2 reads FYNNEI. The ends were cut back, 7 bases at V and 5 bases at J, with 11 bases in the middle.